This T cell receptor beta chain emerged from a study of beta chain features in type 1 diabetes. Study-wide findings and caveats: Type 1 diabetes patients showed fewer insertions and more deletions at VDJ junctions.

Averaging about 116 mL, one heparinised blood draw came from each individual donor. Sequencing targeted expressed TCRB transcripts, as all isolated RNA had been reverse transcribed. Roughly 3.6 million reads, on average, came from each naive, central memory and regulatory T cell sample. Measured with immunoSEQ multiplex PCR; TCRdb has only the in-frame clones, and not every one. Among fewer than 250,000 clones listed, 11% to 15% were seen once. This clone turned up a few times. No antigen is known for it. This receptor was identified in a woman between 35 and 50 years old in good health. Sequenced input: naive CD4+ T cells from blood.

Here the CDR3 reads CASSQQGYHGYTF. The CDR3 nucleotides read TGCGCCAGCAGCCAACAGGGGTATCATGGCTACACCTTC. The chain is built from TRBV4-3 and TRBJ1-2; tentative D call: TRBD1 (6 bases). Germline loops: CDR1 LGHNA, CDR2 YSLEER. Trimming pared 2 bases from V and 6 bases from J, leaving 10 bases between. This CDR3 is built from 13 residues.